This T cell receptor beta chain comes out of a study of identifying expanded T cells in peripheral blood. The study's findings and limits: About 1.2 clones differed between technical replicates, versus roughly 17 and 20 over time. Clone count variance between roughly 2-week samples rose with total template count.

The CDR3 is 14 amino acids. After removal of 6 bases from V and 9 bases from J, the junction contained 11 bases not matched to a gene. In germline, CDR1 is MNHEY, CDR2 SMNVEV (reference sequence). The assay was immunoSEQ multiplex PCR, and TCRdb's table has in-frame clones only and misses some. The table lists 50,000 to 60,000 clones, roughly 82% of them singletons, with around 15% in the top ten. With respect to this clone: The antigen remains undetermined.

The source is a person aged 18 to 70 in good health. The sequenced material came from blood. This sequence joins TRBV27 and TRBJ2-1, with 7 bases that match TRBD1. The CDR3 loop reads CASRPPHRGGEQFF. DNA of the CDR3: TGTGCCAGCAGACCCCCCCACAGGGGCGGTGAGCAGTTCTTC.